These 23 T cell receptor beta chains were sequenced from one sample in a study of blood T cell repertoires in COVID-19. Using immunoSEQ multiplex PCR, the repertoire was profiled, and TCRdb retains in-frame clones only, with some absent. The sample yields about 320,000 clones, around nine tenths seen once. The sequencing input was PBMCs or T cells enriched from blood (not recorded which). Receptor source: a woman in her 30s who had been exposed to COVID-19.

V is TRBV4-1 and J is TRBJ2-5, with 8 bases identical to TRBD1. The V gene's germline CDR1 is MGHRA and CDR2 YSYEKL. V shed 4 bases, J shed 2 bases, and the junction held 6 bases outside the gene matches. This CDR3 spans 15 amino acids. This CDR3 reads CASSLGQVIQETQYF. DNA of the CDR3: TGCGCCAGCAGCCTGGGACAGGTAATTCAAGAGACCCAGTACTTC.

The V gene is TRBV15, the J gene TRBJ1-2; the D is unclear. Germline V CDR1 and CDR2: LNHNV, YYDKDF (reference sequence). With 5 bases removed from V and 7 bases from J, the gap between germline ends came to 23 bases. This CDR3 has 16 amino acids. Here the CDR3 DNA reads TGTGCCACCAGCGTCGACGTGGACGGGATAAATGGTGGCTACACCTTC. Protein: CATSVDVDGINGGYTF.

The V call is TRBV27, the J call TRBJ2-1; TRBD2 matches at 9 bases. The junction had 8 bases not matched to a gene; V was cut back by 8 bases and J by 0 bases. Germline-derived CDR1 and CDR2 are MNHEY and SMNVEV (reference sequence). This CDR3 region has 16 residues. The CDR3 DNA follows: TGTGCCAGCCGGGCGGGAGGGTTCCTCTCCTACAATGAGCAGTTCTTC. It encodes CASRAGGFLSYNEQFF.

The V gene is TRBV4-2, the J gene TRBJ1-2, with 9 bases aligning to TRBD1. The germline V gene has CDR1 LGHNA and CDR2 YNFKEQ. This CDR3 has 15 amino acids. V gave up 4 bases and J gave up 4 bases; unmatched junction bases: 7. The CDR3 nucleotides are TGTGCCAGCAGCCCACGGACAGGGGCCATCTATGGCTACACCTTC. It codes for CASSPRTGAIYGYTF.

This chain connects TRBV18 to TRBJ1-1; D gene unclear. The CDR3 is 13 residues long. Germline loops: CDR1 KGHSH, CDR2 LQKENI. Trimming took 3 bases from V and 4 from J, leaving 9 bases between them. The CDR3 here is CASSPSFVTEAFF. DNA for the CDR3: TGTGCCAGCTCACCCAGTTTCGTCACTGAAGCTTTCTTT.

Here the CDR3 reads CATSRDYPGGNRGELFF. DNA for the CDR3: TGTGCCACCAGCAGAGACTATCCAGGGGGGAATCGCGGGGAGCTGTTTTTT. This chain joins TRBV15 and TRBJ2-2, with TRBD1 as a possible D gene (7 bases). This CDR3 comprises 17 residues. Germline V CDR1 and CDR2: LNHNV, YYDKDF (reference sequence). With 0 bases removed from V and 7 bases from J, the gap between germline ends came to 18 bases. Supplemented by reference TRBV15 and TRBJ2-2, the full variable domain reads DAMVIQNPRYQVTQFGKPVTLSCSQTLNHNVMYWYQQKSSQAPKLLFHYYDKDFNNEADTPDNFQSRRPNTSFCFLDIRSPGLGDTAMYLCATSRDYPGGNRGELFFGEGSRLTVL.

CDR3 coding DNA: TGTGCCAGCAGCGTAGGTAACGGGGGAACAGATACGCAGTATTTT. It specifies CASSVGNGGTDTQYF. J is TRBJ2-3 and V is TRBV9; the D gene is possibly TRBD2 (6 bases). V lost 0 bases to trimming and J lost 3 bases, with 11 bases between them. Germline lookup yields CDR1 SGDLS and CDR2 YYNGEE. The length of the CDR3 is 15 residues.

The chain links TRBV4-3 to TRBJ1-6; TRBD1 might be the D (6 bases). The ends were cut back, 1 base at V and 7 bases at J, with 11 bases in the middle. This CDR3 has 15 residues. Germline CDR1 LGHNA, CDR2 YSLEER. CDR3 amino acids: CASSQVPGVNSPLHF. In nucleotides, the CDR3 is TGCGCCAGCAGCCAAGTTCCAGGGGTAAATTCACCCCTCCACTTT.

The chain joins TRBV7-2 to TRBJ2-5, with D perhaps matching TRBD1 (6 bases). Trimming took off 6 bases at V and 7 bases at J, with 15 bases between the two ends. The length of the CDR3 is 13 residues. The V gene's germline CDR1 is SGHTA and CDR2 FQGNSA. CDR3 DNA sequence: TGTGCCAGCAGGACGCGACAGGCGGGGACCCAGTACTTC. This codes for CASRTRQAGTQYF.

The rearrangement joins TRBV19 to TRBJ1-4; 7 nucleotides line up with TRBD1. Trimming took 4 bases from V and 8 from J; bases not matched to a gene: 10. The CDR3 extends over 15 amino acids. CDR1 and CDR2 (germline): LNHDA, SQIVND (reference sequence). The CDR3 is CASSRGGHRREKLFF. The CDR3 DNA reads TGTGCCAGTAGTAGAGGGGGCCACCGGAGGGAAAAACTGTTTTTT.

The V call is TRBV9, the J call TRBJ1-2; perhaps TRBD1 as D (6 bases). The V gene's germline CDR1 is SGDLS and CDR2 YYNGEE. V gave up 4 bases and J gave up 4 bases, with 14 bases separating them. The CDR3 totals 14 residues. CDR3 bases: TGTGCCAGCAGCTGGGGCAGGGGCCCCTATGGCTACACCTTC. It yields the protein CASSWGRGPYGYTF.

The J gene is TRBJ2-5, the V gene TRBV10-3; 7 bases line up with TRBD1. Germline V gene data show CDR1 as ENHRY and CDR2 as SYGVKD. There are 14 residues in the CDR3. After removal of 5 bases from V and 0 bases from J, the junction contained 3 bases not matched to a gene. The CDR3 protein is CAISPGQNQETQYF. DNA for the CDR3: TGTGCCATCAGTCCGGGACAGAACCAAGAGACCCAGTACTTC.

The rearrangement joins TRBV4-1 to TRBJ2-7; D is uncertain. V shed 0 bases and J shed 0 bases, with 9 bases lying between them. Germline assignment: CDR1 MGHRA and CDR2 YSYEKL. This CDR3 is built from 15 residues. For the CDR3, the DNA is TGCGCCAGCAGCCAAGAGTTGCACAGCTCCTACGAGCAGTACTTC. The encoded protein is CASSQELHSSYEQYF.

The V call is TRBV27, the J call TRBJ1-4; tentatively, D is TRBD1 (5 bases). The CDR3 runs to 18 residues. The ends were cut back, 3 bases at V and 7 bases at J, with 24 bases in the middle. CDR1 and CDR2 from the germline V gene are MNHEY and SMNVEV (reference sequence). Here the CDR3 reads CASSFIPPGGEDAEKLFF. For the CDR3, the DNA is TGTGCCAGCAGTTTCATACCCCCGGGAGGGGAGGACGCTGAAAAACTGTTTTTT.

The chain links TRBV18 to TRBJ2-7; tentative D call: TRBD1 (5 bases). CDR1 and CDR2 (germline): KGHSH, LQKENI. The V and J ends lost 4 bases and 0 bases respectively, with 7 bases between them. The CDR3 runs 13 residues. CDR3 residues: CASSQGSSYEQYF. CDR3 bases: TGTGCCAGCTCACAGGGGTCCTCCTACGAGCAGTACTTC.

The CDR3, as DNA: TGTGCCAGCAGCCCAGGGGGACAGGGATTATTGAACACTGAAGCTTTCTTT. It translates to CASSPGGQGLLNTEAFF. The chain has TRBV7-9 and TRBJ1-1; TRBD1 agrees at 9 bases. This CDR3 has 17 amino acids. Germline trimming cut 5 bases from V and 0 bases from J; bases unmatched to any gene: 10. Germline CDR1 and CDR2: SEHNR and FQNEAQ (reference sequence).

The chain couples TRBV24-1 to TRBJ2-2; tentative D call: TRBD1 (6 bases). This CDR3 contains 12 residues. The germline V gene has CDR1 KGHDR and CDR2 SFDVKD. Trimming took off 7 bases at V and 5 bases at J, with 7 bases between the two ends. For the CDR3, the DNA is TGTGCCACCAGACAGGGAACCGGGGAGCTGTTTTTT. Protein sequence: CATRQGTGELFF.

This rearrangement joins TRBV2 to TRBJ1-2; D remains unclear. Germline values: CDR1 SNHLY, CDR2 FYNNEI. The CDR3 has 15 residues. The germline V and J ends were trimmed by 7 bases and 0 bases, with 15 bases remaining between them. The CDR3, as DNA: TGTGCCAGCACCCCGGAGGCAGGTCCTAACTATGGCTACACCTTC. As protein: CASTPEAGPNYGYTF.

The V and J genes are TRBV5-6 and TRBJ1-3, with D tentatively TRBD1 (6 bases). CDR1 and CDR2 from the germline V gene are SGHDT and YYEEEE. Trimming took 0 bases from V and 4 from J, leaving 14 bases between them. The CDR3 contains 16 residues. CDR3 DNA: TGTGCCAGCAGCTTGGCGACAGGCGATAGGGGAAACACCATATATTTT. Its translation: CASSLATGDRGNTIYF.

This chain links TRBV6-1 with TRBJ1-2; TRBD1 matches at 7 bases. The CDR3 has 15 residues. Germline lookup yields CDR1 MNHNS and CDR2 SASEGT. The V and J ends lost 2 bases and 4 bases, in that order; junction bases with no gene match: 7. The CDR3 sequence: CASSEWRSGGYGYTF. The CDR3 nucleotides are TGTGCCAGCAGTGAATGGAGGTCAGGGGGCTATGGCTACACCTTC.

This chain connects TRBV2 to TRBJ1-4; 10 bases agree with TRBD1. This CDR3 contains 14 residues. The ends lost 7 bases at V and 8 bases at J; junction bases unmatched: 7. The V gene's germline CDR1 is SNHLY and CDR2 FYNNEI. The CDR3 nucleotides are TGTGCCAGCAACCCGGACAGGGGGGGAGAAAAACTGTTTTTT. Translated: CASNPDRGGEKLFF.

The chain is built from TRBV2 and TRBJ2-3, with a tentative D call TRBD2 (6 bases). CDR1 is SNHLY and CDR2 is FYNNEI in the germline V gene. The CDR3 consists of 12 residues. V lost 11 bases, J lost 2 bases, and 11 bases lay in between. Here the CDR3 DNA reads TGTGCCGTAGCGGCTCTCACAGATACGCAGTATTTT. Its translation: CAVAALTDTQYF.

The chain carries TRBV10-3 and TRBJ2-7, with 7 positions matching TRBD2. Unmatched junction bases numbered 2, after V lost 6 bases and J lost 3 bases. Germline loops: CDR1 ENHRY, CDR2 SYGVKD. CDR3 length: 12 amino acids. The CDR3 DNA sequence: TGTGCCATCAGGGGAGGGAGCTACGAGCAGTACTTC. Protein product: CAIRGGSYEQYF.